A single sample gave rise to the 24 T cell receptor beta chains below, sequenced in a study of blood T cell repertoires in COVID-19. Using immunoSEQ multiplex PCR, the repertoire was profiled, and TCRdb retains in-frame clones only, with some absent. The repertoire includes around 200,000 clones, approximately 89% of them detected once, and 6.2% sits in the top ten. Sequenced input: PBMCs or T cells enriched from blood (not recorded which). Receptors were obtained from a man aged 40-55 years who had recovered from COVID-19.

The V and J genes are TRBV2 and TRBJ2-5; 9 bases align to TRBD2. In germline, CDR1 is SNHLY, CDR2 FYNNEI. CDR3 length: 13 amino acids. V dropped 3 bases and J dropped 9; count of bases not matched to a gene: 5. In DNA form, the CDR3 reads TGTGCCAGCAGTGAGGCGTTAGCGGGGGCCCAGTACTTC. Translated: CASSEALAGAQYF.

The chain combines TRBV27 with TRBJ1-5; 8 positions agree with TRBD1. This CDR3 is built from 12 residues. Germline V gene data show CDR1 as MNHEY and CDR2 as SMNVEV (reference sequence). With 8 bases clipped from V and 7 bases from J, the junction kept 4 bases outside the gene matches. Here the CDR3 DNA reads TGTGCCAGCCGGACAGGGTTCCAGCCCCAGCATTTT. It encodes CASRTGFQPQHF.

The chain carries TRBV4-1 and TRBJ2-2; 7 bases line up with TRBD2. This CDR3 comprises 13 residues. V was pared by 8 bases and J by 3 bases, with 3 bases of the junction left unmatched. The germline gives CDR1 MGHRA, CDR2 YSYEKL. CDR3 protein: CASRDYDTGELFF. CDR3 nucleotides: TGCGCCAGCCGGGACTATGACACCGGGGAGCTGTTTTTT.

The V and J genes are TRBV28 and TRBJ1-6, with D tentatively TRBD1 (6 bases). Germline values: CDR1 MDHEN, CDR2 SYDVKM. This CDR3 is 13 amino acids long. The germline V and J ends were trimmed by 5 bases and 10 bases, with 12 bases remaining between them. The CDR3 loop is CASSRGGGSPLHF. The CDR3 nucleotides read TGTGCCAGCAGTAGGGGGGGCGGGTCACCCCTCCACTTT.

This rearrangement joins TRBV3-1 (or the pseudogene TRBV3-2) to TRBJ1-1; D might be TRBD1 (6 bases). Germline assignment: CDR1 LGHDT and CDR2 YNNKEL (reference sequence). V was shortened by 0 bases and J by 0 bases, with 14 bases between the two germline ends. This CDR3 spans 17 amino acids. The CDR3 region is CASSQERGGGVNTEAFF. CDR3 coding DNA: TGTGCCAGCAGCCAAGAAAGGGGAGGGGGAGTGAACACTGAAGCTTTCTTT.

The chain carries TRBV6-5 and TRBJ2-7; perhaps TRBD2 as D (6 bases). The germline gives CDR1 MNHEY, CDR2 SVGAGI. V lost 7 bases to trimming and J lost 1 base, with 14 bases between them. This CDR3 is 14 amino acids long. The CDR3 nucleotides read TGTGCCAGCACATCTTGGAGGGTTTCCTACGAGCAGTACTTC. This sequence encodes CASTSWRVSYEQYF.

The chain combines TRBV19 with TRBJ1-2, with 9 bases aligning to TRBD1. V was pared by 2 bases and J by 7 bases, with 17 bases of the junction left unmatched. This CDR3 spans 18 amino acids. Germline loops: CDR1 LNHDA, CDR2 SQIVND (reference sequence). The CDR3 is CASSIWDRVTIPSGGYTF. The DNA for the CDR3 is TGTGCCAGTAGTATATGGGACAGGGTTACGATCCCTTCTGGTGGCTACACCTTC.

The V and J genes are TRBV2 and TRBJ1-6; D unresolved. Germline V gene sequence: CDR1 SNHLY, CDR2 FYNNEI. Trimming left V 3 bases short and J 7 bases short, with 7 bases between. The CDR3 has 13 residues. The CDR3 sequence is CASSERWNSPLHF. The CDR3 coding sequence is TGTGCCAGCAGTGAGAGGTGGAATTCACCCCTCCACTTT.

This clone turned up a few times. The V gene is TRBV11-2, the J gene TRBJ1-1; possibly TRBD1 for D (6 bases). The CDR3 covers 11 residues. V dropped 4 bases and J dropped 10 bases, with 10 bases sitting between them. Looked up from germline, CDR1 is SGHAT and CDR2 is FQNNGV. CDR3 DNA: TGTGCCAGCAGCTGGGGACACCGAGCTTTCTTT. Residues: CASSWGHRAFF. The full variable domain, completed using reference TRBV11-2 and TRBJ1-1, is EAGVAQSPRYKIIEKRQSVAFWCNPISGHATLYWYQQILGQGPKLLIQFQNNGVVDDSQLPKDRFSAERLKGVDSTLKIQPAKLEDSAVYLCASSWGHRAFFGQGTRLTVV.

The chain links TRBV10-3 to TRBJ1-5; 9 bases agree with TRBD1. V trimming: 2 bases; J trimming: 0 bases; junction bases outside the gene matches: 2. There are 16 residues in the CDR3. Germline V gene lookup returns CDR1 ENHRY and CDR2 SYGVKD. The CDR3 protein is CAISEGTGISNQPQHF. DNA of the CDR3: TGTGCCATCAGTGAGGGGACAGGGATTAGCAATCAGCCCCAGCATTTT.

The chain is built from TRBV28 and TRBJ2-7, with D maybe TRBD2 (5 bases). CDR1 is MDHEN, CDR2 SYDVKM, per germline. This CDR3 contains 12 residues. Trimming removed 2 bases at V and 7 bases at J, with 9 bases between. CDR3 sequence: CASSLDGGEQYF. The CDR3, as DNA: TGTGCCAGCAGTTTAGACGGCGGGGAGCAGTACTTC.

This chain connects TRBV9 to TRBJ2-7; TRBD1 matches 7 bases. The CDR3 covers 14 residues. Germline loops: CDR1 SGDLS, CDR2 YYNGEE. With 2 bases clipped from V and 1 base from J, the junction kept 3 bases outside the gene matches. This CDR3 is CASSVQGESYEQYF. CDR3 sequence (DNA): TGTGCCAGCAGCGTCCAGGGGGAATCCTACGAGCAGTACTTC. Complete variable domain (other parts from reference TRBV9 and TRBJ2-7): DSGVTQTPKHLITATGQRVTLRCSPRSGDLSVYWYQQSLDQGLQFLIQYYNGEERAKGNILERFSAQQFPDLHSELNLSSLELGDSALYFCASSVQGESYEQYFGPGTRLTVT.

The chain uses TRBV7-9 and TRBJ2-3, with 10 bases lining up with TRBD1. Germline values: CDR1 SEHNR, CDR2 FQNEAQ (reference sequence). Trimming at V came to 5 bases and at J to 3 bases, leaving 5 bases not matched to a gene. CDR3 length equals 15 residues. Here the CDR3 reads CASSADRGQTDTQYF. DNA for the CDR3: TGTGCCAGCAGCGCAGACAGGGGGCAAACAGATACGCAGTATTTT.

The rearrangement links TRBV5-4 to TRBJ1-1; 7 bases agree with TRBD1. The CDR3 is made up of 16 amino acids. V shed 5 bases, J shed 0 bases, and the junction held 10 bases outside the gene matches. Germline V lookup: CDR1 SGHNT, CDR2 YYREEE (reference sequence). The CDR3 here is CASRGEDRSMNTEAFF. The CDR3 DNA is TGTGCCAGCAGGGGGGAGGACAGGAGCATGAACACTGAAGCTTTCTTT. The entire variable domain, with the rest obtained from reference TRBV5-4 and TRBJ1-1, is as follows: ETGVTQSPTHLIKTRGQQVTLRCSSQSGHNTVSWYQQALGQGPQFIFQYYREEENGRGNFPPRFSGLQFPNYSSELNVNALELDDSALYLCASRGEDRSMNTEAFFGQGTRLTVV.

The J gene is TRBJ1-1, the V gene TRBV18; D may be TRBD1 (5 bases). Germline CDR1 reads KGHSH; CDR2 reads LQKENI. Trimming took 5 bases from V and 1 from J, leaving 14 bases between them. This CDR3 is built from 15 residues. The CDR3 nucleotides read TGTGCCAGCTCAACCTCTAGGGGTGGGAACACTGAAGCTTTCTTT. This gives the protein CASSTSRGGNTEAFF. The whole variable domain, remainder taken from reference TRBV18 and TRBJ1-1, is NAGVMQNPRHLVRRRGQEARLRCSPMKGHSHVYWYRQLPEEGLKFMVYLQKENIIDESGMPKERFSAEFPKEGPSILRIQQVVRGDSAAYFCASSTSRGGNTEAFFGQGTRLTVV.

The CDR3 DNA follows: TGTGCCAGCTCACCTGCTCTAGCGGGAGGGGAGCTGTTTTTT. It yields the protein CASSPALAGGELFF. This chain connects TRBV18 to TRBJ2-2, with 9 bases that match TRBD2. Trimming cost V 3 bases and J 8 bases; bases outside gene matches: 4. Looked up from germline, CDR1 is KGHSH and CDR2 is LQKENI. This CDR3 has 14 residues.

The V call is TRBV6-5, the J call TRBJ2-5, with D possibly matching TRBD2 (6 bases). V lost 4 bases to trimming and J lost 5 bases, with 14 bases between them. The CDR3 covers 14 residues. Germline V gene data show CDR1 as MNHEY and CDR2 as SVGAGI. CDR3 sequence reads: CASSLRSGGETQYF. Written as DNA, the CDR3 is TGTGCCAGCAGTTTGAGGAGTGGGGGGGAGACCCAGTACTTC.

The chain recombines TRBV11-3 with TRBJ2-1; tentative D call: TRBD2 (6 bases). The CDR3 extends over 12 amino acids. Germline CDR1 is SGHNT and CDR2 is YENEEA. V shed 6 bases and J shed 6 bases, with 9 bases lying between them. CDR3 sequence: CASRTSGNEQFF. The CDR3 nucleotides are TGTGCCAGCAGGACTAGTGGCAATGAGCAGTTCTTC.

The rearrangement uses TRBV14 and TRBJ1-3, with D perhaps TRBD1 (5 bases). The CDR3 is 16 amino acids. Trimming left V 4 bases short and J 1 base short, with 14 bases between. Germline loops: CDR1 SGHDN, CDR2 FVKESK. This CDR3 is CASSRRQGRSGNTIYF. In DNA, the CDR3 is TGTGCCAGCAGCCGACGTCAGGGTAGATCTGGAAACACCATATATTTT.

This rearrangement joins TRBV30 to TRBJ1-6; tentatively, D is TRBD1 (5 bases). The CDR3 has 13 amino acids. V was clipped by 0 bases and J by 5 bases, with 5 bases between them. CDR1 is GTSNPN, CDR2 SVGIG, per germline (reference sequence). CDR3 sequence reads: CAWSVGDNSPLHF. The CDR3, as DNA: TGTGCCTGGAGTGTAGGGGATAATTCACCCCTCCACTTT.

The chain carries TRBV15 and TRBJ1-4; 10 bases map to TRBD1. Losses at the gene ends were 5 bases for V and 7 bases for J; bases not matched to a gene: 7. The CDR3 has 15 residues. The germline V gene has CDR1 LNHNV and CDR2 YYDKDF (reference sequence). CDR3 in DNA: TGTGCCACCAGCGGAAGGGACAGGGGAACTGAAAAACTGTTTTTT. This encodes CATSGRDRGTEKLFF.

The genes are TRBV6-5 and TRBJ1-2; TRBD1 agrees at 8 bases. J gave up 4 bases and V 0 bases, and 7 bases lay outside the gene matches. The CDR3 runs 16 residues. Per the germline V gene, CDR1 is MNHEY and CDR2 is SVGAGI. CDR3 DNA sequence: TGTGCCAGCAGTTACTCGAAGCCAGGGGGCCTCTATGGCTACACCTTC. It yields the protein CASSYSKPGGLYGYTF.

A word on this clone: Relative to the germline gene, one junction end is altered; a read error may explain this. Written as DNA, the CDR3 is TGTGCCAGCAGTTTAGGGGCGACGGAAGCTTTCTTT. Protein: CASSLGATEAFF. V usage is TRBV11-2 and J usage is TRBJ1-1; the D gene is possibly TRBD1 (5 bases). The CDR3 totals 12 residues. Germline CDR1 reads SGHAT; CDR2 reads FQNNGV.

J is TRBJ1-1 and V is TRBV12-3 or TRBV12-4; D is possibly TRBD1 (5 bases). The CDR3 extends over 13 amino acids. The V and J ends lost 3 bases and 2 bases respectively, with 7 bases between them. The CDR3: CASSLTDNTEAFF. As DNA, the CDR3 is TGTGCCAGCAGTTTGACAGACAACACTGAAGCTTTCTTT.